The 20 T cell receptor beta chains below come from one sample, sequenced in a study of T cell changes during pregnancy in multiple sclerosis. Repertoires were generated with immunoSEQ multiplex PCR, while TCRdb's copy carries only in-frame clones and drops some. The data contain 100,000 to 140,000 clones, about nine tenths of them singletons. This sample comprised peripheral blood, obtained in the third trimester of pregnancy. These TCRs come from a female donor in good health, enrolled as a control in a pregnancy study.

This clone was observed a single time. CDR3 DNA sequence: TGTGCCAGCCTTGGGGCTCAGGCTCAGCCCCAGCATTTT. Translating it yields CASLGAQAQPQHF. The chain joins TRBV6-1 to TRBJ1-5; D possibly corresponds to TRBD1 (5 bases). The CDR3 runs 13 residues. Trimming stripped 8 bases from V and 6 bases from J, with 14 bases between. The germline V gene has CDR1 MNHNS and CDR2 SASEGT.

The genes are TRBV6-5 and TRBJ1-2; D remains unclear. The CDR3 extends over 13 amino acids. CDR1 is MNHEY and CDR2 is SVGAGI in the germline V gene. Trimming pared 11 bases from V and 3 bases from J, leaving 16 bases between. The DNA for the CDR3 is TGTGCCGCGGGATATCGGCGGGACTATGGCTACACCTTC. Translated, it gives CAAGYRRDYGYTF.

This clone has just one count. The V and J genes are TRBV4-1 and TRBJ2-3; perhaps TRBD2 as D (5 bases). Germline CDR1 is MGHRA and CDR2 is YSYEKL. This CDR3 contains 15 residues. Trimming cost V 1 base and J 6 bases, with 14 bases left between them. CDR3 loop: CASSQVPDSLDTQYF. Here the CDR3 DNA reads TGCGCCAGCAGCCAAGTACCGGACTCCCTTGATACGCAGTATTTT.

The chain couples TRBV9 to TRBJ1-3; D gene unclear. The CDR3 has 14 residues. Per germline, CDR1 SGDLS and CDR2 YYNGEE. The ends were cut back, 0 bases at V and 4 bases at J, with 8 bases in the middle. In DNA, the CDR3 is TGTGCCAGCAGCGTAGGCCTGGGCGGAAACACCATATATTTT. Protein product: CASSVGLGGNTIYF.

The rearrangement joins TRBV7-8 to TRBJ2-7; D is possibly TRBD1 (7 bases). CDR1 SGHVS and CDR2 FQNEAQ come from the germline V gene. This CDR3 comprises 12 residues. Trimming left V 11 bases short and J 3 bases short, with 14 bases between. CDR3 sequence reads: CAPRQGGYEQYF. CDR3 in DNA: TGTGCCCCCCGGCAGGGGGGCTACGAGCAGTACTTC.

The CDR3 coding sequence is TGTGCCAGCAGCCGGGGGACAGGAGCCTACGAGCAGTACTTC. This sequence encodes CASSRGTGAYEQYF. J is TRBJ2-7 and V is TRBV5-6; 8 nucleotides align to TRBD1. This CDR3 spans 14 amino acids. Per the germline V gene, CDR1 is SGHDT and CDR2 is YYEEEE. V was clipped by 4 bases and J by 2 bases; unmatched bases: 5.

The rearrangement uses TRBV13 and TRBJ2-7; TRBD2 is a possible D gene (6 bases). This CDR3 has 14 amino acids. V gave up 4 bases and J gave up 2 bases, with 12 bases separating them. Germline CDR1 and CDR2: PRHDT and FYEKMQ (reference sequence). Written as DNA, the CDR3 is TGTGCCAGCAGCTCGGGACTCTCAGCCTACGAGCAGTACTTC. Translation gives CASSSGLSAYEQYF. The complete variable domain, with remaining parts taken from reference TRBV13 and TRBJ2-7, reads AAGVIQSPRHLIKEKRETATLKCYPIPRHDTVYWYQQGPGQDPQFLISFYEKMQSDKGSIPDRFSAQQFSDYHSELNMSSLELGDSALYFCASSSGLSAYEQYFGPGTRLTVT.

This chain links TRBV7-9 with TRBJ2-1; tentative D call: TRBD2 (5 bases). The CDR3 consists of 17 residues. Germline assignment: CDR1 SEHNR and CDR2 FQNEAQ (reference sequence). Trimming shortened V by 2 bases and J by 3 bases, and 17 bases separated the two germline ends. The CDR3 nucleotides read TGTGCCAGCAGCTTAACGACCCGGGGTACCATCTACAATGAGCAGTTCTTC. The encoded protein is CASSLTTRGTIYNEQFF.

The V call is TRBV5-4, the J call TRBJ2-3, with 8 positions matching TRBD2. The germline gives CDR1 SGHNT, CDR2 YYREEE (reference sequence). The CDR3 contains 16 residues. Trimming removed 0 bases from V and 0 bases from J; junction bases left unmatched: 3. The CDR3 DNA is TGTGCCAGCAGCTTGGACCAGCGGGGGAGCACAGATACGCAGTATTTT. This encodes CASSLDQRGSTDTQYF. Full variable domain (outside the CDR3, taken from reference TRBV5-4 and TRBJ2-3): ETGVTQSPTHLIKTRGQQVTLRCSSQSGHNTVSWYQQALGQGPQFIFQYYREEENGRGNFPPRFSGLQFPNYSSELNVNALELDDSALYLCASSLDQRGSTDTQYFGPGTRLTVL.

The chain joins TRBV7-2 to TRBJ2-5; TRBD1 aligns across 11 bases. V lost 5 bases and J lost 4; bases outside the gene matches: 9. The CDR3 totals 16 residues. In germline, CDR1 is SGHTA, CDR2 FQGNSA. The CDR3 here is CASSLTRDRGGETQYF. The CDR3 DNA sequence: TGTGCCAGCAGCCTTACCAGGGACAGGGGGGGAGAGACCCAGTACTTC.

The chain couples TRBV30 to TRBJ2-2, with TRBD2 identical over 9 bases. This CDR3 has 17 residues. Losses at the gene ends were 0 bases for V and 5 bases for J; bases not matched to a gene: 10. Germline V lookup: CDR1 GTSNPN, CDR2 SVGIG (reference sequence). CDR3: CAWSVVRGGGATGELFF. The DNA of the CDR3 is TGTGCCTGGAGTGTAGTTCGCGGCGGGGGGGCAACCGGGGAGCTGTTTTTT.

Only one count was recorded for this clone. The gene calls are TRBV6-6 and TRBJ1-5; tentatively, D is TRBD1 (6 bases). Germline CDR1 reads MNHNY; CDR2 reads SVGAGI (reference sequence). The CDR3 covers 14 residues. V dropped 5 bases and J dropped 3 bases, with 11 bases sitting between them. This CDR3 reads CASSRQAHNQPQHF. CDR3 sequence (DNA): TGTGCCAGCAGTAGACAGGCCCACAATCAGCCCCAGCATTTT.

V gene TRBV6-5 combines with J gene TRBJ1-4; tentatively, D is TRBD1 (5 bases). The CDR3 runs 14 residues. The V end lost 2 bases, the J end lost 8 bases, and 12 bases lay between the germline ends. Germline-derived CDR1 and CDR2 are MNHEY and SVGAGI. Written as DNA, the CDR3 is TGTGCCAGCAGTTACGGAGGGGATGGCGAAAAACTGTTTTTT. The encoded protein is CASSYGGDGEKLFF.

The chain uses TRBV30 and TRBJ1-6; a weak D match, TRBD1 (5 bases). V was trimmed by 6 bases and J by 6 bases, leaving 15 bases between them. The germline gives CDR1 GTSNPN, CDR2 SVGIG (reference sequence). The CDR3 spans 14 residues. The CDR3 spells CACTQTASNSPLHF. CDR3 nucleotide sequence: TGTGCCTGCACCCAGACAGCCTCTAATTCACCCCTCCACTTT.

The chain uses TRBV4-1 and TRBJ2-1; 7 bases agree with TRBD1. The germline V gene encodes CDR1 MGHRA and CDR2 YSYEKL. The CDR3 is 19 amino acids. The V and J ends lost 0 bases and 6 bases, in that order; junction bases with no gene match: 17. CDR3 bases: TGCGCCAGCAGCCAAGATCCCGGACAGGAACCGATGGGTATCAATGAGCAGTTCTTC. Protein sequence: CASSQDPGQEPMGINEQFF.

The gene calls are TRBV5-1 and TRBJ2-7, with D tentatively TRBD1 (6 bases). The CDR3 sequence is 14 residues long. V dropped 4 bases and J dropped 6 bases, with 17 bases sitting between them. Germline V gene data show CDR1 as SGHRS and CDR2 as YFSETQ. The CDR3 sequence: CASSPGQPGGEQYF. CDR3 nucleotides: TGCGCCAGCAGCCCGGGACAACCCGGCGGCGAGCAGTACTTC. Together with reference TRBV5-1 and TRBJ2-7, the CDR3 gives the full variable domain: KAGVTQTPRYLIKTRGQQVTLSCSPISGHRSVSWYQQTPGQGLQFLFEYFSETQRNKGNFPGRFSGRQFSNSRSEMNVSTLELGDSALYLCASSPGQPGGEQYFGPGTRLTVT.

The chain recombines TRBV6-1 with TRBJ1-3; D remains unclear. Between the trimmed V and J ends, which lost 0 bases and 0 bases, there was a span of 12 bases. The V gene's germline CDR1 is MNHNS and CDR2 SASEGT. This CDR3 region has 17 residues. The CDR3 here is CASSEAHGGSSGNTIYF. CDR3 DNA: TGTGCCAGCAGTGAAGCCCACGGCGGAAGCTCTGGAAACACCATATATTTT.

The chain is built from TRBV19 and TRBJ2-7, with D perhaps matching TRBD2 (6 bases). Germline V gives CDR1 LNHDA, CDR2 SQIVND (reference sequence). The CDR3 has 15 residues. V was clipped by 6 bases and J by 4 bases, with 19 bases between them. CDR3 bases: TGTGCCAGTAGGAACCTACGGGGGTTGAATTACGAGCAGTACTTC. It specifies CASRNLRGLNYEQYF.

The J gene is TRBJ2-2, the V gene TRBV19; 9 bases are a match to TRBD1. J lost 5 bases, V lost 5 bases, and 6 bases had no gene match. This CDR3 contains 15 residues. Germline V gene sequence: CDR1 LNHDA, CDR2 SQIVND (reference sequence). The CDR3 nucleotides are TGTGCCAGTAGTCTAGGACAGGGGTGGACCGGGGAGCTGTTTTTT. Protein: CASSLGQGWTGELFF. Filled out from reference TRBV19 and TRBJ2-2, the complete variable domain reads DGGITQSPKYLFRKEGQNVTLSCEQNLNHDAMYWYRQDPGQGLRLIYYSQIVNDFQKGDIAEGYSVSREKKESFPLTVTSAQKNPTAFYLCASSLGQGWTGELFFGEGSRLTVL.

The rearrangement joins TRBV5-6 to TRBJ1-1; D ambiguous. The germline V and J ends were trimmed by 0 bases and 1 base, with 4 bases remaining between them. The germline gives CDR1 SGHDT, CDR2 YYEEEE. The CDR3 covers 13 residues. The CDR3 coding sequence is TGTGCCAGCAGCTTGGGAGGGAACACTGAAGCTTTCTTT. Protein: CASSLGGNTEAFF.